Reported below is one T cell receptor beta chain. Amplified TCR beta CDR3 regions were obtained using RNA transcripts as template. First-round RT-PCR employed HTBI primers, with a second-round multiplex PCR after it. Each CDR3 protein is one row after TCRdb ran MiXCR on the multiplex PCR reads. The table records about 150,000 distinct CDR3 sequences, approximately 38% of them present only once. The entry originates in a study of Graves' ophthalmopathy and Graves' hyperthyroidism. V was clipped by 5 bases and J by 1 base; unmatched bases: 9. This CDR3 has 17 amino acids. Per germline, CDR1 MNHEY and CDR2 SVGEGT. Ophthalmopathy donors showed moderate-to-severe activity, CAS ≥3, NOSPECS ≥4 and a duration under 3 months. A diagnosis was made from clinical symptoms together with serum thyroxine, TRAb, thyroid ultrasound and orbital computed tomography.

This sequence originates from a woman aged 40 to 50 with Graves' ophthalmopathy. J is TRBJ2-2 and V is TRBV6-2 or TRBV6-3; 8 positions agree with TRBD1. Source material: peripheral blood. The DNA for the CDR3 is TGTGCCAGCAGTCCTCACACGACAGGGGTGAACACCGGGGAGCTGTTTTTT. It encodes CASSPHTTGVNTGELFF.